These 24 T cell receptor beta chains share one sample of origin, sequenced in a study of blood T cells in healthy people across ages. Primed by a sample-barcoded 5' primer and a J-beta primer mix, a second PCR proceeded for about 6 to 12 cycles. TCRdb used MiXCR to reprocess the 5' RACE reads, holding one entry per CDR3 protein. The sample yields hundreds of thousands of distinct CDR3 sequences, 20% to 25% seen once. The material sequenced was blood. The receptors were sampled from a man aged 70-80 years in good health.

On this clonotype itself: This could be a read error, since a much larger clone is one nucleotide away. The V and J genes are TRBV3-1 and TRBJ2-5; no definite D call. The tail of the sequence fits TRBJ2-7 better, so the J call may be wrong. Germline assignment: CDR1 LGHDT and CDR2 YNNKEL (reference sequence). The CDR3 has 11 amino acids. The CDR3 spells CASSQVHEQYF. Written as DNA, the CDR3 is TGTGCCAGCAGCCAAGTCCACGAGCAGTACTTC.

There are a few counts of this clonotype. The chain combines TRBV9 with TRBJ2-1, with 7 bases lining up with TRBD2. V dropped 0 bases and J dropped 0; count of bases not matched to a gene: 6. The CDR3 loop spans 17 amino acids. The germline gives CDR1 SGDLS, CDR2 YYNGEE. The CDR3 nucleotides read TGTGCCAGCAGCGTAGGGGCGGGAGCGAACTCCTACAATGAGCAGTTCTTC. This gives the protein CASSVGAGANSYNEQFF.

This clonotype has more than one count but fewer than ten. The chain has TRBV5-4 and TRBJ2-3, with D unclear. Germline loops: CDR1 SGHNT, CDR2 YYREEE (reference sequence). This CDR3 contains 14 residues. V was cut by 6 bases and J by 2 bases, with 13 bases left in between. The CDR3 sequence: CASTPGPPTDTQYF. DNA of the CDR3: TGTGCCAGCACCCCTGGCCCGCCCACAGATACGCAGTATTTT.

The table lists this clonotype with many counts. The rearrangement links TRBV20-1 to TRBJ2-5; possible D gene TRBD2, 5 bases. Trimming left V 3 bases short and J 1 base short, with 12 bases between. Germline assignment: CDR1 DFQATT and CDR2 SNEGSKA (reference sequence). The CDR3 runs 14 residues. The DNA of the CDR3 is TGCAGTGCTAGTAGCGTCAGTACCCAAGAGACCCAGTACTTC. Translated: CSASSVSTQETQYF.

This clonotype was observed a few times. V and J are TRBV5-6 and TRBJ2-5, with 7 positions matching TRBD2. Germline assignment: CDR1 SGHDT and CDR2 YYEEEE. The CDR3 has 15 amino acids. The junction had 8 bases not matched to a gene; V was cut back by 4 bases and J by 2 bases. The CDR3 loop is CASSPLPLAQETQYF. The CDR3 DNA reads as TGTGCCAGCAGCCCCCTCCCACTAGCGCAAGAGACCCAGTACTTC.

Comment on this clonotype: This clone may be a read error of a much larger clone one base away. This chain joins TRBV6-2 or TRBV6-3 and TRBJ1-5, with D maybe TRBD1 (6 bases). CDR1 MNHEY and CDR2 SVGEGT come from the germline V gene. The CDR3 is made up of 14 amino acids. The CDR3 nucleotides read TGTACCAGCGCCAGGGGCAGCCCCCATCGGCCCCAGCATTTT. This codes for CTSARGSPHRPQHF.

This chain links TRBV9 with TRBJ2-3; D is unresolved. The length of the CDR3 is 12 residues. CDR1 SGDLS and CDR2 YYNGEE come from the germline V gene. V gave up 2 bases and J gave up 6 bases, with 7 bases separating them. CDR3 sequence (DNA): TGTGCCAGCAGCGTCCAGTTGGATACGCAGTATTTT. Amino acid sequence: CASSVQLDTQYF.

The gene calls are TRBV20-1 and TRBJ2-7; no clear D gene. The germline V gene has CDR1 DFQATT and CDR2 SNEGSKA (reference sequence). This CDR3 has 10 amino acids. As DNA, the CDR3 is TGCAGCGTCACAAGGGCCGAGCAGTACTTC. It is translated as CSVTRAEQYF.

For the CDR3, the DNA is TGCGCCAGCAGCCTTCATAGCGGAATAGCCAAAAACATTCAGTACTTC. This encodes CASSLHSGIAKNIQYF. The V call is TRBV4-1, the J call TRBJ2-4; tentative D call: TRBD2 (6 bases). The CDR3 is made up of 16 amino acids. The V and J ends lost 4 bases and 0 bases respectively, with 13 bases between them. Looked up from germline, CDR1 is MGHRA and CDR2 is YSYEKL.

The chain uses TRBV7-2 and TRBJ2-6; D unclear. Looked up from germline, CDR1 is SGHTA and CDR2 is FQGNSA. The CDR3 runs 15 residues. With 1 base removed from V and 0 bases from J, the gap between germline ends came to 4 bases. The CDR3 loop is CASSLETSGANVLTF. The CDR3 DNA sequence: TGTGCCAGCAGCTTAGAAACCTCTGGGGCCAACGTCCTGACTTTC.

The chain links TRBV12-3 or TRBV12-4 to TRBJ2-3, with TRBD1 matching over 9 bases. The CDR3 consists of 15 residues. V lost 6 bases to trimming and J lost 0 bases; unmatched junction nucleotides: 4. The CDR3 reads CASRQDRGSTDTQYF. CDR3 in DNA: TGTGCCAGCAGACAAGACAGGGGGAGCACAGATACGCAGTATTTT.

This clonotype occurred a few times. This rearrangement joins TRBV21-1 to TRBJ2-7; the listed D gene, TRBD2, was not tested against the DNA. TRBV21-1 is listed as a pseudogene. The CDR3 has 14 amino acids. For the CDR3, the DNA is TGTGCCAGCAGCAGCTCCCCGACAGTCCGGGAGCAGTACTTC. Residues: CASSSSPTVREQYF.

The sample holds many counts of this clonotype. The genes are TRBV18 and TRBJ2-5, with 7 nucleotides matching TRBD1. Germline trimming cut 3 bases from V and 2 bases from J; bases unmatched to any gene: 18. CDR1 is KGHSH and CDR2 is LQKENI in the germline V gene. CDR3 length equals 19 residues. The CDR3, as DNA: TGTGCCAGCTCACCCCTGAGACAGGGACCTAAAAGCACACAAGAGACCCAGTACTTC. Protein product: CASSPLRQGPKSTQETQYF.

This chain connects TRBV7-8 to TRBJ2-5, with 7 bases aligning to TRBD1. The J call is in doubt because the DNA end fits TRBJ2-1 better. The CDR3 extends over 16 amino acids. Germline V gene sequence: CDR1 SGHVS, CDR2 FQNEAQ. CDR3 sequence (DNA): TGTGCCAGCAGCTTCCCCTTTGGGGACAGTAGCAATGAGCAGTTCTTC. It yields the protein CASSFPFGDSSNEQFF.

As DNA, the CDR3 is TGCAGCGTGGAACCCGGGCTAGCCCTTTACAATGAGCAGTTCTTC. Amino acids: CSVEPGLALYNEQFF. V gene TRBV29-1 combines with J gene TRBJ2-1; tentative D call: TRBD2 (5 bases). Germline V lookup: CDR1 SQVTM, CDR2 ANQGSEA. V gave up 6 bases and J gave up 4 bases, with 19 bases separating them. The CDR3 covers 15 residues.

In this sample, this clonotype turned up a few times. CDR3 nucleotides: TGTGCCAGCAGCTACCAAGGACAGGGCGGGGTGACCCAGTACTTC. This codes for CASSYQGQGGVTQYF. The chain recombines TRBV6-5 with TRBJ2-5; TRBD1 aligns across 8 bases. Germline V gives CDR1 MNHEY, CDR2 SVGAGI. The CDR3 is 15 residues long. Germline trimming cut 6 bases from V and 7 bases from J; bases unmatched to any gene: 13.

This clonotype was recorded many times. The CDR3 DNA reads TGTGCCAGCAGCCAAGATTTCTACGAGCAGTACTTC. Its translation: CASSQDFYEQYF. The chain combines TRBV4-2 with TRBJ2-7; D call uncertain. The CDR3 spans 12 residues. V was clipped by 0 bases and J by 3 bases, with 3 bases between them. In germline, CDR1 is LGHNA, CDR2 YNFKEQ.

This chain uses TRBV5-4 with TRBJ2-5, with 9 nucleotides matching TRBD2. The closer fit of TRBJ2-1 to the DNA end suggests the J call may be wrong. This CDR3 contains 14 residues. The germline gives CDR1 SGHNT, CDR2 YYREEE (reference sequence). In DNA, the CDR3 is TGTGCCAGCAGCTTGGGGGCTAGCGGGGTTCAGCAGTTCTTC. Protein product: CASSLGASGVQQFF.

This clonotype has a handful of counts. The rearrangement links TRBV25-1 to TRBJ2-4, with unresolved D. Trimming left V 4 bases short and J 0 bases short, with 22 bases between. This CDR3 has 19 residues. Germline values: CDR1 MGHDK, CDR2 SYGVNS. CDR3 nucleotide sequence: TGTGCCAGCAGTGTCCCTGGGCCGAAAATTAAACTAGCCAAAAACATTCAGTACTTC. It specifies CASSVPGPKIKLAKNIQYF.

This clonotype was detected ten times or more. This rearrangement joins TRBV5-1 to TRBJ1-1; 8 bases line up with TRBD1. The germline CDR1 and CDR2 sequences are SGHRS and YFSETQ. The CDR3 is 14 residues long. Trimming at V came to 5 bases and at J to 4 bases, leaving 7 bases not matched to a gene. CDR3 loop: CASRPRTGTTEAFF. In nucleotides, the CDR3 is TGCGCCAGCAGACCTCGGACAGGGACCACTGAAGCTTTCTTT.

This clonotype was picked up a small number of times. The chain employs TRBV5-1 and TRBJ2-6; D remains unclear. The CDR3 spans 17 residues. Trimming took off 4 bases at V and 3 bases at J, with 17 bases between the two ends. The germline V gene has CDR1 SGHRS and CDR2 YFSETQ. The chain's CDR3 is CASSLRSVQLGANVLTF. CDR3 DNA sequence: TGCGCCAGCAGCCTGAGGTCCGTGCAGCTTGGGGCCAACGTCCTGACTTTC.

The CDR3 region is CASSSQREVNEQFF. The CDR3 DNA follows: TGTGCCAGCAGTAGCCAGCGGGAGGTGAATGAGCAGTTCTTC. This chain uses TRBV27 with TRBJ2-5, with 9 bases matching TRBD2. Matching the DNA end better, TRBJ2-1 makes the J call doubtful. The CDR3 has 14 amino acids. Germline values: CDR1 MNHEY, CDR2 SMNVEV (reference sequence).

The chain joins TRBV20-1 to TRBJ2-7; TRBD2 agrees at 10 bases. Germline values: CDR1 DFQATT, CDR2 SNEGSKA (reference sequence). J gave up 2 bases and V 3 bases, and 1 base lay outside the gene matches. The CDR3 covers 13 residues. The CDR3 nucleotides are TGCAGTGCTAGCCTAGCGGGAGCCTACGAGCAGTACTTC. This codes for CSASLAGAYEQYF.

This clonotype was recorded at least ten times. The J gene is TRBJ2-1, the V gene TRBV3-1; 13 bases line up with TRBD2. V was pared by 3 bases and J by 4 bases, with 6 bases of the junction left unmatched. Germline V gene data show CDR1 as LGHDT and CDR2 as YNNKEL (reference sequence). There are 17 residues in the CDR3. The CDR3 reads CASSQATSGRYYNEQFF. CDR3 DNA sequence: TGTGCCAGCAGCCAGGCGACTAGCGGGAGGTATTACAATGAGCAGTTCTTC.